The TCR beta chain under discussion was sequenced for a study of cytomegalovirus exposure and HLA in healthy donors. Study conclusions and caveats: Among TCR beta chains, those listed as cytomegalovirus-associated numbered more than 150. A likely sequencing artifact accounted for one observed cluster of highly shared sequence variants.

Germline assignment: CDR1 SGHRS and CDR2 YFSETQ. This CDR3 contains 15 residues. V gave up 0 bases and J gave up 7 bases, with 13 bases separating them. A note on this clone: What it binds is not known.

A multiplex PCR was run with 60 Vbeta primers and 13 Jbeta primers. Authors' processing steps: Later reanalysis found 60 million to 90 million unique TCR beta chains, 10 million to 12 million of them shared. Sequencing was performed with immunoSEQ multiplex PCR; in TCRdb, only in-frame clones are kept and a portion is missing. The DNA gave D and trimming, while V, J and clone size come from that table. In the table there are about 180,000 clones, almost 80% of which are singletons. Sequencing was done on a sample of PBMCs. The receptor comes from a man aged 40-49 years in good health and CMV-seropositive. V and J are TRBV5-1 and TRBJ2-2, with a weak D call TRBD1 (5 bases). CDR3 region: CASSLAAYRFGELFF. The CDR3 DNA reads as TGCGCCAGCAGCTTGGCAGCCTACAGGTTCGGGGAGCTGTTTTTT.